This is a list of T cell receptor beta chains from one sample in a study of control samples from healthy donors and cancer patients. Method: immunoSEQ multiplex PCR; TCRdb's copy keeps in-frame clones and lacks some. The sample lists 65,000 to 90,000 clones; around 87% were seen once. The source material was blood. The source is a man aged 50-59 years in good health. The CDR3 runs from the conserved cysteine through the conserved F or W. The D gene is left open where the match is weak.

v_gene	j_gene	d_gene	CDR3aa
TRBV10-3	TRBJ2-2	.	CAISEFWENTGELFF
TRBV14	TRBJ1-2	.	CASSPGFEANYGYTF
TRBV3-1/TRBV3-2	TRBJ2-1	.	CASSFGPSENEQFF
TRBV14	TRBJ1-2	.	CASSEDIGYGYTF
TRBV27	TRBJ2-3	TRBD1	CASRKEGTQGAGTDTQYF
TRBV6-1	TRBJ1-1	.	CASSDLTATLGRTEAFF
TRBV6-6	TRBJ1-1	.	CASSYAGNTEAFF
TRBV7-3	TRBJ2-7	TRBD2	CASSLLGGSSYEQYF
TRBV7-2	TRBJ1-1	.	CASSPHLNTEAFF
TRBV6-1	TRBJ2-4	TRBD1	CASSQTGGNIQYF
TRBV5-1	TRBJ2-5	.	CASSLAGQGQETQYF
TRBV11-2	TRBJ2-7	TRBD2	CASSFGTSGAGYEQYF
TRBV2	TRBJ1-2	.	CASSENSGYTF
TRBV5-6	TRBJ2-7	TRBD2	CASSLAGGSYEQYF
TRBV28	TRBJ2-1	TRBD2	CASSFTGTKQFF
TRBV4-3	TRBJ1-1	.	CASSPIPGASGEAFF
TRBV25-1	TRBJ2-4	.	CASISQNIQYF
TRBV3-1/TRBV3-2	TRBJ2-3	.	CASSQDLGRDTQYF
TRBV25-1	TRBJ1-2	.	CASSVGAGGYTF
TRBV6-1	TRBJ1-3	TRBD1	CASSEQGTDSGNTIYF
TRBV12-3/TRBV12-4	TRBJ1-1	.	CASSFGGVTEAFF
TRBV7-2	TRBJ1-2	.	CASSLGGELHGYTF
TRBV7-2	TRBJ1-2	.	CASSYETIGRIPLLDGYTF
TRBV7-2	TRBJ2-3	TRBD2	CASSSAAGERGDTQYF
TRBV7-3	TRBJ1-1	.	CASSHGADEAFF
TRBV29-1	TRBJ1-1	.	CSARANFGNTEAFF
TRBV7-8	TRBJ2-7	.	CASSLREERKYF
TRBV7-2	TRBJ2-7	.	CASSPRRSLYEQYF
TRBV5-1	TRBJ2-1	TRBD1	CASSWDRGEQFF
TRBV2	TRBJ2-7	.	CATLKEGANEQYF
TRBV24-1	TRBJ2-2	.	CATSDRDTGELFF
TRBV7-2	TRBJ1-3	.	CASSLASGTGNTIYF
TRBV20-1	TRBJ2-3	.	CSAQDSNTQYF
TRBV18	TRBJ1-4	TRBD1	CASSQGQGEKLFF
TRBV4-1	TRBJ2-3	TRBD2	CAAGTSGTDTQYF
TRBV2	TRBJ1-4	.	CASSIAQEGEKLFF
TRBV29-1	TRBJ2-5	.	CSVVLGAVKETQYF
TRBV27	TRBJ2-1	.	CASSLMGRQGHEQFF
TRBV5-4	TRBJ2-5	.	CASSLALEETQYF
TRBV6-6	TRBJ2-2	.	CASSYSSTGELFF
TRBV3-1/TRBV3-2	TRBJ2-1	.	CASSQALVVGAQNPQQFF